The TCR beta chain under discussion was sequenced for a study of T cell repertoires in cytomegalovirus infection. Study-level information: Public TCR beta signatures indicated both CMV infection and matching HLA type. Findings and limits, study-wide: The cumulative frequency of public TCR beta families distinguished individuals who carried CMV together with the relevant HLA. The study found HLA-C-restricted CMV-specific TCR beta clonotypes dominating the ex vivo response.

There are a few counts of this clonotype. Its antigen is as yet unknown. TCRdb redid the calling of the reads with MiXCR, one entry per CDR3 protein. The table lists over 300,000 distinct CDR3 sequences, 17% of them singletons. The CDR3 runs to 16 residues. CDR1 is SEHNR, CDR2 FQNEAQ, per germline (reference sequence). Trimming stripped 1 base from V and 0 bases from J, with 10 bases between. This TCR was sampled from a human donor in good health (CMV status not recorded). Some clones in this sample may be carry-over from other donors' samples. The rearrangement links TRBV7-9 to TRBJ1-3; a possible D gene is TRBD1 (6 bases). The specimen was PBMCs. The CDR3 here is CASSLVATGSGNTIYF. CDR3 nucleotide sequence: TGTGCCAGCAGCTTAGTAGCGACAGGCTCTGGAAACACCATATATTTT.